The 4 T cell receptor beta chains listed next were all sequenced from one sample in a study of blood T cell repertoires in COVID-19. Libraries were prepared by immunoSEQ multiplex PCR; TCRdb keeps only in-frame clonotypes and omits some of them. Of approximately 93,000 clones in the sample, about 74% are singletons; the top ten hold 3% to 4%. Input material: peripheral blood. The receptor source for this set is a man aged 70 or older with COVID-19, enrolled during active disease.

CDR3 nucleotides: TGTGCCAGCAGCTCCCTCGGTTTTTCGTCTGGGGCCAACGTCCTGACTTTC. It encodes CASSSLGFSSGANVLTF. The chain couples TRBV5-4 to TRBJ2-6; no firm D call. V gave up 3 bases and J gave up 1 base, with 14 bases separating them. CDR3 length: 17 amino acids. Looked up from germline, CDR1 is SGHNT and CDR2 is YYREEE (reference sequence).

DNA for the CDR3: TGTGCCAGCAGCTTGGGGGGGCTCTACACCGGGGAGCTGTTTTTT. This translates into CASSLGGLYTGELFF. The chain recombines TRBV5-6 with TRBJ2-2; weak D call: TRBD1 (6 bases). Germline CDR1 and CDR2: SGHDT and YYEEEE. The length of the CDR3 is 15 residues. V was cut by 0 bases and J by 3 bases, with 9 bases left in between.

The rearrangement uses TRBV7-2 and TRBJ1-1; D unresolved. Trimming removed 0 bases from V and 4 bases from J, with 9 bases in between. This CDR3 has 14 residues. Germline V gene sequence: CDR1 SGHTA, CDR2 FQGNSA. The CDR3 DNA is TGTGCCAGCAGCTTAGCGCAGCGTCCCACTGAAGCTTTCTTT. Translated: CASSLAQRPTEAFF.

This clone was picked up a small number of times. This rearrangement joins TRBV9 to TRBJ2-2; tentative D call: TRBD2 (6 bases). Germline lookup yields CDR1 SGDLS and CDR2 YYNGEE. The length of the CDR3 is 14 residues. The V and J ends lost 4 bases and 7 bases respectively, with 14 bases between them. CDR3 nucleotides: TGTGCCAGCAGCCAGACTACTAGCCTCGGGGAGCTGTTTTTT. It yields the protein CASSQTTSLGELFF.